These T cell receptor beta chains were read from a single sample in a study of blood T cell repertoires in COVID-19. Produced via immunoSEQ multiplex PCR; TCRdb's table is partial and in-frame only. The data hold under 350,000 clones, with over 85% observed a single time. The material sequenced was PBMCs or T cells enriched from blood (not recorded which). Receptors were obtained from a man aged 55-75 years who had recovered from COVID-19. The conserved cysteine and the conserved F or W are not part of the CDR3 here. Each record gives: D gene, J gene, V gene, CDR3 protein. The D gene is left open where the match is weak.

d_call: NA
j_call: TRBJ1-1
v_call: TRBV9
cdr3_aa: ASSALGGGPTEAF

d_call: TRBD1
j_call: TRBJ1-1
v_call: TRBV9
cdr3_aa: ASSLDRETEAF

d_call: TRBD1
j_call: TRBJ1-4
v_call: TRBV7-9
cdr3_aa: ASSLDGQGNEKLF

d_call: NA
j_call: TRBJ2-1
v_call: TRBV7-3
cdr3_aa: ASSPRSGASYNEQF

d_call: NA
j_call: TRBJ2-3
v_call: TRBV18
cdr3_aa: ASSPPEQVYTDTQY

d_call: TRBD2
j_call: TRBJ2-1
v_call: TRBV19
cdr3_aa: ASSIGVEREGDEQF

d_call: TRBD1
j_call: TRBJ2-5
v_call: TRBV6-5
cdr3_aa: ASSSWDRPGQETQY

d_call: TRBD2
j_call: TRBJ2-7
v_call: TRBV10-2
cdr3_aa: ASSVGGRPYEQY

d_call: NA
j_call: TRBJ2-2
v_call: TRBV10-2
cdr3_aa: ASSEFTAGKAGELF

d_call: NA
j_call: TRBJ1-1
v_call: TRBV14
cdr3_aa: ASRGRARTEAF

d_call: NA
j_call: TRBJ1-4
v_call: TRBV7-9
cdr3_aa: ASRPGVEKLF

d_call: TRBD2
j_call: TRBJ2-1
v_call: TRBV24-1
cdr3_aa: ATSDPSGSPRSSYNEQF

d_call: TRBD1
j_call: TRBJ1-3
v_call: TRBV6-5
cdr3_aa: ASSYGRGPGNTIY

d_call: TRBD2
j_call: TRBJ2-2
v_call: TRBV14
cdr3_aa: ASSPRLAGESGELF

d_call: NA
j_call: TRBJ1-1
v_call: TRBV29-1
cdr3_aa: SVDRANTEAF

d_call: NA
j_call: TRBJ2-7
v_call: TRBV30
cdr3_aa: AWSPYRYEQY

d_call: NA
j_call: TRBJ1-5
v_call: TRBV6-2/TRBV6-3
cdr3_aa: ASSHDSSNQPQH

d_call: TRBD1
j_call: TRBJ2-7
v_call: TRBV6-5
cdr3_aa: ASSYVFPGQGGEQY

d_call: NA
j_call: TRBJ2-2
v_call: TRBV5-1
cdr3_aa: ASSGGLSTGELF

d_call: NA
j_call: TRBJ2-7
v_call: TRBV3-1/TRBV3-2
cdr3_aa: ASSHSSGSSYEQY

d_call: NA
j_call: TRBJ2-6
v_call: TRBV3-1/TRBV3-2
cdr3_aa: ASSRYSSGANVLT

d_call: NA
j_call: TRBJ2-2
v_call: TRBV7-6
cdr3_aa: ASSLARTGELF

d_call: NA
j_call: TRBJ2-7
v_call: TRBV30
cdr3_aa: AWSVRGNAYEQY

d_call: NA
j_call: TRBJ1-2
v_call: TRBV7-9
cdr3_aa: ASSPVGNYGYT

d_call: NA
j_call: TRBJ2-1
v_call: TRBV11-3
cdr3_aa: ASSFQGGSYNEQF

d_call: TRBD1
j_call: TRBJ1-6
v_call: TRBV7-2
cdr3_aa: ASSLGTQGRSPLH

d_call: NA
j_call: TRBJ1-2
v_call: TRBV5-1
cdr3_aa: ASSLNQGGGYT

d_call: NA
j_call: TRBJ1-4
v_call: TRBV21-1
cdr3_aa: ASSIPGQGTQGNEKLF

d_call: NA
j_call: TRBJ1-1
v_call: TRBV4-2
cdr3_aa: ASSHDGQRSTEAF

d_call: NA
j_call: TRBJ2-1
v_call: TRBV7-2
cdr3_aa: ASSLLENNEQF

d_call: NA
j_call: TRBJ2-3
v_call: TRBV28
cdr3_aa: ASSPAGLSTDTQY

d_call: TRBD1
j_call: TRBJ1-1
v_call: TRBV5-1
cdr3_aa: ASSGTDLNTEAF